A single sample gave rise to the 6 T cell receptor beta chains below, sequenced in a study of memory CD4+ T cells and cytomegalovirus serostatus. Only in-frame clones appear in the TCRdb table, and some are missing; sequencing was by immunoSEQ multiplex PCR. The sample lists around 33,000 clones, about 80% occurring once. The sort gate was single viable CD3+CD4+CD8-CD45RO+ cells for memory CD4+ T cells. The sequenced sample consisted of memory CD4+ T cells from blood. These receptors all come from an adult in good health and CMV-seronegative. Some clones in this sample may be carry-over from other donors' samples.

The chain couples TRBV7-2 to TRBJ1-6; TRBD1 is a possible D gene (6 bases). Germline CDR1 is SGHTA and CDR2 is FQGNSA. The CDR3 consists of 14 residues. V was trimmed by 1 base and J by 6 bases, leaving 7 bases between them. The DNA for the CDR3 is TGTGCCAGCAGCTTAGGGGGGGCTAATTCACCCCTCCACTTT. Translating gives CASSLGGANSPLHF.

The chain employs TRBV9 and TRBJ1-2, with D maybe TRBD1 (5 bases). Trimming stripped 0 bases from V and 4 bases from J, with 13 bases between. CDR3 size: 15 residues. Looked up from germline, CDR1 is SGDLS and CDR2 is YYNGEE. CDR3 amino acids: CASSVAPQGPYGYTF. The CDR3 nucleotides read TGTGCCAGCAGCGTAGCTCCCCAGGGTCCCTATGGCTACACCTTC. Full variable domain (missing parts from reference TRBV9 and TRBJ1-2): DSGVTQTPKHLITATGQRVTLRCSPRSGDLSVYWYQQSLDQGLQFLIQYYNGEERAKGNILERFSAQQFPDLHSELNLSSLELGDSALYFCASSVAPQGPYGYTFGSGTRLTVV.

The rearrangement joins TRBV28 to TRBJ1-3; D is ambiguous. V was trimmed by 4 bases and J by 2 bases, leaving 12 bases between them. Germline V gene data show CDR1 as MDHEN and CDR2 as SYDVKM. The CDR3 loop spans 15 amino acids. CDR3 residues: CASSSGNLAGNTIYF. The CDR3 coding sequence is TGTGCCAGCAGTTCTGGGAACTTGGCTGGAAACACCATATATTTT. Looking up the rest from reference TRBV28 and TRBJ1-3 gives the full variable domain: DVKVTQSSRYLVKRTGEKVFLECVQDMDHENMFWYRQDPGLGLRLIYFSYDVKMKEKGDIPEGYSVSREKKERFSLILESASTNQTSMYLCASSSGNLAGNTIYFGEGSWLTVV.

The chain is built from TRBV6-1 and TRBJ1-5; D ambiguous. Trimming shortened V by 2 bases and J by 0 bases, and 11 bases separated the two germline ends. The CDR3 is made up of 16 amino acids. Germline CDR1 is MNHNS and CDR2 is SASEGT. This chain's CDR3 is CASSEMERYSNQPQHF. CDR3 in DNA: TGTGCCAGCAGTGAAATGGAACGGTATAGCAATCAGCCCCAGCATTTT.

This rearrangement joins TRBV6-1 to TRBJ1-2; the match to TRBD1 covers 8 bases. Per the germline V gene, CDR1 is MNHNS and CDR2 is SASEGT. The CDR3 has 15 residues. Trimming removed 8 bases from V and 2 bases from J; junction bases left unmatched: 10. Here the CDR3 reads CASSTTGVGNYGYTF. The CDR3 nucleotides read TGTGCCAGCTCAACGACAGGGGTAGGGAACTATGGCTACACCTTC.

In its sample, this clone was seen once. The V and J genes are TRBV2 and TRBJ2-2; D call uncertain. CDR1 and CDR2 (germline): SNHLY, FYNNEI. Between the trimmed V and J ends, which lost 4 bases and 5 bases, there was a span of 14 bases. The CDR3 spans 15 residues. The CDR3 reads CASSGWVVKTGELFF. The CDR3 DNA reads as TGTGCCAGCAGTGGCTGGGTTGTGAAGACCGGGGAGCTGTTTTTT.